One and the same sample provided the 27 T cell receptor beta chains below, sequenced in a study of blood T cell repertoires in COVID-19. Generated by immunoSEQ multiplex PCR, the TCRdb table keeps only in-frame clones and is missing some. The table shows approximately 390,000 clones, with around 90% occurring only once. The specimen was peripheral blood. The receptors were gathered from a man aged 18 to 29 with active or convalescent COVID-19.

The rearrangement links TRBV7-9 to TRBJ2-7, with a tentative D call TRBD1 (7 bases). The CDR3 length is 16 residues. CDR1 is SEHNR, CDR2 FQNEAQ, per germline (reference sequence). Trimming cost V 0 bases and J 3 bases, with 15 bases left between them. The CDR3 spells CASSLALRQGGYEQYF. The CDR3 bases are TGTGCCAGCAGCTTAGCGCTGCGACAGGGAGGCTACGAGCAGTACTTC.

This chain uses TRBV4-2 with TRBJ1-4, with D maybe TRBD1 (5 bases). Germline V gene sequence: CDR1 LGHNA, CDR2 YNFKEQ. Trimming pared 4 bases from V and 5 bases from J, leaving 20 bases between. The CDR3 consists of 17 residues. CDR3 residues: CASSLKPLTASNEKLFF. CDR3 coding DNA: TGTGCCAGCAGCCTTAAGCCTTTGACAGCTTCCAATGAAAAACTGTTTTTT.

The chain carries TRBV24-1 and TRBJ2-1; D not certain. V was shortened by 5 bases and J by 0 bases, with 16 bases between the two germline ends. The CDR3 is made up of 17 amino acids. Germline V gives CDR1 KGHDR, CDR2 SFDVKD. The CDR3 DNA reads as TGTGCCACCAGTGCTCCTACTGGGCGTAGCTCCTACAATGAGCAGTTCTTC. Its protein product is CATSAPTGRSSYNEQFF.

This chain uses TRBV10-1 with TRBJ2-2, with D perhaps TRBD1 (6 bases). Germline V gene sequence: CDR1 WNHNN, CDR2 SYGVQD (reference sequence). V shed 9 bases and J shed 2 bases, with 16 bases lying between them. This CDR3 spans 15 amino acids. Here the CDR3 DNA reads TGCGCCAGTACACCCAGGGGCGTTAACACCGGGGAGCTGTTTTTT. Its translation is CASTPRGVNTGELFF.

This rearrangement joins TRBV6-9 to TRBJ2-1, with TRBD2 matching 7 bases. The CDR3 is 15 amino acids. The V gene end was trimmed by 0 bases and the J gene end by 9 bases; junction bases not matched to a gene: 8. Germline V CDR1 and CDR2: MNHGY, SVAAGI. CDR3 amino acids: CASSYSFPGEGEQFF. The CDR3 DNA reads as TGTGCCAGCAGTTATTCTTTTCCCGGGGAGGGTGAGCAGTTCTTC.

Regarding this clone: This specimen includes other DNA sequences encoding the same CDR3. The chain recombines TRBV6-5 with TRBJ2-5; D is ambiguous. Trimming shortened V by 0 bases and J by 2 bases, and 7 bases separated the two germline ends. The length of the CDR3 is 14 residues. CDR1 MNHEY and CDR2 SVGAGI come from the germline V gene. Here the CDR3 DNA reads TGTGCCAGCAGTTACTCTTACAGACAAGAGACCCAGTACTTC. Residues: CASSYSYRQETQYF.

This clone was counted once. The chain couples TRBV19 to TRBJ2-3, with 7 nucleotides matching TRBD2. The CDR3 extends over 16 amino acids. Germline CDR1 and CDR2: LNHDA and SQIVND (reference sequence). The ends lost 4 bases at V and 1 base at J; junction bases unmatched: 8. CDR3 coding DNA: TGTGCCAGTAGTACCCACACTAGCGTTGGCACAGATACGCAGTATTTT. Amino acid sequence: CASSTHTSVGTDTQYF.

This sequence joins TRBV4-3 and TRBJ1-4; D not resolved. Per germline, CDR1 LGHNA and CDR2 YSLEER. The CDR3 is 14 residues long. Trimming took off 0 bases at V and 6 bases at J, with 8 bases between the two ends. The DNA for the CDR3 is TGCGCCAGCAGCCAAGACGTGCGGGATGAAAAACTGTTTTTT. It specifies CASSQDVRDEKLFF.

This chain connects TRBV18 to TRBJ2-3, with TRBD2 as a possible D gene (5 bases). The CDR3 covers 15 residues. CDR1 KGHSH and CDR2 LQKENI come from the germline V gene. V was cut by 3 bases and J by 3 bases, with 13 bases left in between. The CDR3 region is CASSPPREGTDTQYF. The CDR3 DNA reads as TGTGCCAGCTCACCTCCCCGGGAAGGGACAGATACGCAGTATTTT.

The chain uses TRBV27 and TRBJ2-3; D ambiguous. Trimming stripped 5 bases from V and 5 bases from J, with 11 bases between. CDR1 is MNHEY and CDR2 is SMNVEV in the germline V gene (reference sequence). The CDR3 is made up of 13 amino acids. The CDR3 protein is CASSPLTGDTQYF. In DNA, the CDR3 is TGTGCCAGCAGTCCCCTAACGGGAGATACGCAGTATTTT.

V gene TRBV6-5 combines with J gene TRBJ2-3, with 7 bases identical to TRBD1. This CDR3 is built from 15 residues. The germline gives CDR1 MNHEY, CDR2 SVGAGI. Unmatched junction bases numbered 7, after V lost 7 bases and J lost 0 bases. The CDR3 coding sequence is TGTGCCAGCACCCAGGGACAGTCTAGCACAGATACGCAGTATTTT. The encoded protein is CASTQGQSSTDTQYF.

The rearrangement uses TRBV3-1 (or the pseudogene TRBV3-2) and TRBJ1-2, with TRBD1 identical over 8 bases. V gave up 1 base and J gave up 4 bases; unmatched junction bases: 8. Looked up from germline, CDR1 is LGHDT and CDR2 is YNNKEL (reference sequence). The CDR3 is 16 residues long. The CDR3 DNA follows: TGTGCCAGCAGCCAAGCTTTAGGACAGGGCACCTATGGCTACACCTTC. Protein product: CASSQALGQGTYGYTF.

This clone occurred once. The chain couples TRBV5-4 to TRBJ2-3, with TRBD2 matching 11 bases. In germline, CDR1 is SGHNT, CDR2 YYREEE (reference sequence). CDR3 length: 16 amino acids. V lost 0 bases, J lost 10 bases, and 10 bases stayed unmatched. CDR3 bases: TGTGCCAGCAGCTTGGGACTAGCGGGGTCCCGTGGGGCGCAGTATTTT. The encoded protein is CASSLGLAGSRGAQYF.

The chain uses TRBV7-9 and TRBJ2-1; a weak D match, TRBD1 (5 bases). V gave up 9 bases and J gave up 0 bases, with 15 bases separating them. CDR1 and CDR2 (germline): SEHNR, FQNEAQ (reference sequence). This CDR3 is built from 15 residues. The chain's CDR3 is CASSQQGSSYNEQFF. Written as DNA, the CDR3 is TGTGCCAGTTCCCAGCAGGGAAGCTCCTACAATGAGCAGTTCTTC.

This chain links TRBV7-9 with TRBJ1-2; D unresolved. The CDR3 length is 13 residues. The germline CDR1 and CDR2 sequences are SEHNR and FQNEAQ (reference sequence). V was clipped by 4 bases and J by 8 bases, with 14 bases between them. CDR3 in DNA: TGTGCCAGCAGCTCCACAGAGATCAGCGGCTACACCTTC. It codes for CASSSTEISGYTF.

This rearrangement joins TRBV4-2 to TRBJ2-7, with 8 nucleotides matching TRBD2. The V segment lost 0 bases and the J segment 4 bases; nucleotides outside the gene matches: 5. The length of the CDR3 is 15 residues. Germline CDR1 and CDR2: LGHNA and YNFKEQ. The CDR3 DNA follows: TGTGCCAGCAGCCAAGAGAGCGGGAGTTTTTACGAGCAGTACTTC. Protein: CASSQESGSFYEQYF.

This chain uses TRBV5-8 with TRBJ2-2; 12 nucleotides match TRBD2. The CDR3 runs to 16 residues. After removal of 6 bases from V and 8 bases from J, the junction contained 11 bases not matched to a gene. Germline-derived CDR1 and CDR2 are SGHTS and YDEGEE. The CDR3 sequence is CASTTVGLAGIGELFF. The CDR3 coding sequence is TGTGCCAGCACCACCGTAGGACTAGCGGGAATAGGGGAGCTGTTTTTT.

The rearrangement links TRBV7-2 to TRBJ2-3, with 7 bases matching TRBD2. Germline V lookup: CDR1 SGHTA, CDR2 FQGNSA. V lost 5 bases to trimming and J lost 0 bases; unmatched junction nucleotides: 8. This CDR3 has 16 amino acids. CDR3 region: CASSATAGKSTDTQYF. Here the CDR3 DNA reads TGTGCCAGCAGCGCGACAGCGGGAAAAAGCACAGATACGCAGTATTTT.

The gene calls are TRBV6-6 and TRBJ2-7; TRBD2 agrees at 10 bases. CDR3 size: 12 residues. Germline V gene data show CDR1 as MNHNY and CDR2 as SVGAGI (reference sequence). Losses at the gene ends were 6 bases for V and 4 bases for J; bases not matched to a gene: 0. CDR3: CASRTSGYEQYF. For the CDR3, the DNA is TGTGCCAGCAGGACTAGCGGGTACGAGCAGTACTTC.

The chain recombines TRBV29-1 with TRBJ1-5; no clear D. V was trimmed by 4 bases and J by 0 bases, leaving 7 bases between them. Germline CDR1 and CDR2: SQVTM and ANQGSEA. The CDR3 consists of 13 residues. CDR3 sequence: CSVADYSNQPQHF. The CDR3, as DNA: TGCAGCGTTGCAGACTATAGCAATCAGCCCCAGCATTTT.

J is TRBJ2-7 and V is TRBV4-1; possible D gene TRBD1, 6 bases. CDR3 length: 15 residues. The germline CDR1 and CDR2 sequences are MGHRA and YSYEKL. Trimming took off 6 bases at V and 2 bases at J, with 17 bases between the two ends. The CDR3 is CASRLFGTTAYEQYF. The CDR3 DNA reads TGCGCCAGCAGGTTGTTTGGGACAACTGCCTACGAGCAGTACTTC.

This chain joins TRBV7-6 and TRBJ1-5; D is unclear. The ends were cut back, 1 base at V and 3 bases at J, with 4 bases in the middle. The length of the CDR3 is 13 residues. Per the germline V gene, CDR1 is SGHVS and CDR2 is FNYEAQ. The DNA for the CDR3 is TGTGCCAGCAGCTTAGGTAACAATCAGCCCCAGCATTTT. Its protein product is CASSLGNNQPQHF. Full variable domain (remainder filled in from reference TRBV7-6 and TRBJ1-5): GAGVSQSPRYKVTKRGQDVALRCDPISGHVSLYWYRQALGQGPEFLTYFNYEAQQDKSGLPNDRFSAERPEGSISTLTIQRTEQRDSAMYRCASSLGNNQPQHFGDGTRLSIL.

The chain couples TRBV7-2 to TRBJ1-5, with 7 positions matching TRBD1. Trimming at V came to 3 bases and at J to 0 bases, leaving 5 bases not matched to a gene. Germline loops: CDR1 SGHTA, CDR2 FQGNSA. This CDR3 comprises 16 residues. The CDR3 reads CASSFTGDDSNQPQHF. The DNA for the CDR3 is TGTGCCAGCAGCTTCACAGGGGACGATAGCAATCAGCCCCAGCATTTT.

The chain employs TRBV6-1 and TRBJ2-3; D is perhaps TRBD1 (5 bases). The germline V gene has CDR1 MNHNS and CDR2 SASEGT. The CDR3 contains 13 residues. The V end lost 7 bases, the J end lost 5 bases, and 13 bases lay between the germline ends. In nucleotides, the CDR3 is TGTGCCAGCACCCGGGTCAGGGTAGATACGCAGTATTTT. Translated: CASTRVRVDTQYF.

This clone was observed many times. Other DNA sequences within the sample encode an identical CDR3. The chain recombines TRBV28 with TRBJ1-5; TRBD1 might be the D (5 bases). This CDR3 has 14 residues. The V and J ends lost 6 bases and 0 bases respectively, with 9 bases between them. Germline V gene lookup returns CDR1 MDHEN and CDR2 SYDVKM. This CDR3 reads CASRTEYSNQPQHF. DNA for the CDR3: TGTGCCAGCAGGACAGAATATAGCAATCAGCCCCAGCATTTT.

V usage is TRBV6-2 or TRBV6-3 and J usage is TRBJ2-3; D gene unclear. The ends were cut back, 6 bases at V and 0 bases at J, with 16 bases in the middle. Germline V CDR1 and CDR2: MNHEY, SVGEGT. The CDR3 consists of 16 residues. CDR3: CASSFPVSASTDTQYF. DNA of the CDR3: TGTGCCAGCAGCTTCCCCGTGAGTGCTAGCACAGATACGCAGTATTTT.

The genes are TRBV29-1 and TRBJ2-5, with D perhaps TRBD2 (6 bases). CDR3 length: 15 amino acids. The V gene's germline CDR1 is SQVTM and CDR2 ANQGSEA. The V and J ends lost 6 bases and 2 bases respectively, with 19 bases between them. CDR3 loop: CSVDKTRGSQETQYF. In nucleotides, the CDR3 is TGCAGCGTCGACAAGACTAGAGGGTCTCAAGAGACCCAGTACTTC.